This TCR beta chain was retrieved from a study of blood T cell repertoires in COVID-19. The V end was cut by 5 bases, the J end by 2 bases, with 9 bases between. The CDR3 has 14 residues. Germline lookup yields CDR1 LGHDT and CDR2 YNNKEL (reference sequence). Authors' methods: From reference gene primer amplification, estimates of nucleated cell counts were derived. TCRdb keeps only in-frame clones here, not all; method: immunoSEQ multiplex PCR. V and J calls and clone size are given by that table; D and trimming were obtained from the DNA. The sample consists of some 70,000 clones, around 86% of them appearing once.

Sequencing was performed on peripheral blood. The TCR was taken from a man aged 40-50 years with COVID-19, enrolled during active disease. This rearrangement joins TRBV3-1 (or the pseudogene TRBV3-2) to TRBJ1-4; TRBD1 might be the D (5 bases). CDR3 in DNA: TGTGCCAGCAGCTCTAGGGGCACTAATGAAAAACTGTTTTTT. It is translated as CASSSRGTNEKLFF.